This T cell receptor beta chain is drawn from a study of Graves' ophthalmopathy and Graves' hyperthyroidism. Amplification of TCR beta CDR3 regions used RNA transcripts. HTBI primers primed a first-round RT-PCR, and a second-round multiplex PCR followed. TCRdb recomputed calls from the multiplex PCR reads with MiXCR, one row per CDR3 protein. The sample shows 400,000 to 450,000 distinct CDR3 sequences, over 20% of them seen only once. Study outcomes and limitations: As the model predicted ophthalmopathy progression, it achieved a sensitivity of 70.59% and a specificity of roughly 72%.

There are many counts of this clonotype. Its antigen is still unknown. This CDR3 is built from 16 residues. After removal of 5 bases from V and 2 bases from J, the junction contained 9 bases not matched to a gene. Material: peripheral blood. The chain uses TRBV12-3 or TRBV12-4 and TRBJ2-7; 10 positions match TRBD1. The TCR was taken from a woman under 30 with stable Graves' hyperthyroidism. The CDR3 region is CASSPTPGTGAYEQYF. CDR3 nucleotides: TGTGCCAGCAGTCCTACTCCCGGGACAGGGGCCTACGAGCAGTACTTC.